What follows are 21 T cell receptor beta chains derived from one specimen sequenced in a study of cytomegalovirus exposure and HLA in healthy donors. The PCR ran on 60 Vbeta and 13 Jbeta primers. Sequenced by immunoSEQ multiplex PCR; TCRdb stores in-frame clones only, minus some. Of about 200,000 clones in the sample, roughly 85% are singletons; the top ten hold 1.5% to 2%. The specimen sequenced was PBMCs. The receptors derive from a man aged 18 to 30 in good health and CMV-seronegative.

V gene TRBV7-8 combines with J gene TRBJ1-4; a possible D gene is TRBD1 (6 bases). The CDR3 extends over 14 amino acids. Germline V gene sequence: CDR1 SGHVS, CDR2 FQNEAQ. V was clipped by 1 base and J by 11 bases, with 14 bases between them. This chain's CDR3 is CASSLDRAPGKLFF. The CDR3, as DNA: TGTGCCAGCAGCTTAGACAGGGCCCCGGGTAAACTGTTTTTT.

The chain carries TRBV4-3 and TRBJ2-5, with D unresolved. The CDR3 runs to 16 residues. Trimming removed 4 bases at V and 1 base at J, with 16 bases between. CDR1 and CDR2 from the germline V gene are LGHNA and YSLEER. CDR3 bases: TGCGCCAGCAGCCTGGATATTCTCAGGCCCCAAGAGACCCAGTACTTC. Amino acids: CASSLDILRPQETQYF.

The gene calls are TRBV5-1 and TRBJ2-7; D is unresolved. CDR3 length: 15 amino acids. Germline V lookup: CDR1 SGHRS, CDR2 YFSETQ. The ends were cut back, 0 bases at V and 2 bases at J, with 12 bases in the middle. The CDR3 coding sequence is TGCGCCAGCAGCTTGGGAGGAGTCTCAGCCTACGAGCAGTACTTC. Amino acid sequence: CASSLGGVSAYEQYF.

Regarding this clone: One end of the junction does not line up with germline, which may come from a read error. V usage is TRBV7-7 and J usage is TRBJ2-1; 10 positions agree with TRBD1. CDR3 length: 15 amino acids. Germline CDR1 is SSHAT and CDR2 is FNYEAQ (reference sequence). This CDR3 is CASSPIGTGANEQFF. Here the CDR3 DNA reads TGTGCTAGCAGCCCTATAGGGACAGGGGCCAATGAGCAGTTCTTC.

This clone was observed a few times. V and J are TRBV30 and TRBJ1-5; D gene unclear. Germline lookup yields CDR1 GTSNPN and CDR2 SVGIG (reference sequence). This CDR3 region has 15 residues. Trimming took off 0 bases at V and 5 bases at J, with 14 bases between the two ends. The CDR3 bases are TGTGCCTGGAGTGTAACGGTGGGCAGCTATCAGCCCCAGCATTTT. Its protein is CAWSVTVGSYQPQHF.

This clone was recorded only once. This rearrangement joins TRBV27 to TRBJ2-5; 13 bases align to TRBD2. CDR3 size: 16 residues. The ends lost 6 bases at V and 1 base at J; junction bases unmatched: 5. The germline V gene encodes CDR1 MNHEY and CDR2 SMNVEV (reference sequence). CDR3 sequence: CASSPGLAGAQETQYF. Written as DNA, the CDR3 is TGTGCCAGCAGCCCTGGACTAGCGGGAGCCCAAGAGACCCAGTACTTC.

This chain connects TRBV6-1 to TRBJ1-5; 7 bases are a match to TRBD1. CDR1 and CDR2 from the germline V gene are MNHNS and SASEGT. The ends lost 3 bases at V and 0 bases at J; junction bases unmatched: 2. The CDR3 length is 15 residues. The CDR3 DNA follows: TGTGCCAGCAGTGAGGGACAGATTAGCAATCAGCCCCAGCATTTT. Translation: CASSEGQISNQPQHF.

V gene TRBV16 combines with J gene TRBJ1-1; D gene ambiguous. The CDR3 runs 13 residues. V was shortened by 4 bases and J by 6 bases, with 12 bases between the two germline ends. Germline loops: CDR1 KGHSY, CDR2 FQNENV. CDR3 region: CASSPSGLPEAFF. DNA for the CDR3: TGTGCCAGCAGCCCGTCAGGTCTCCCTGAAGCTTTCTTT.

The chain joins TRBV9 to TRBJ2-3, with 9 bases that match TRBD2. Germline loops: CDR1 SGDLS, CDR2 YYNGEE. There are 18 residues in the CDR3. V lost 0 bases and J lost 2; bases outside the gene matches: 10. For the CDR3, the DNA is TGTGCCAGCAGCGTAGGGGCGGGCGGGAGGGCCCTCACAGATACGCAGTATTTT. Translating it yields CASSVGAGGRALTDTQYF.

This clone showed up just a few times. The rearrangement joins TRBV14 to TRBJ2-7, with a possible D match to TRBD2 (5 bases). Trimming pared 4 bases from V and 2 bases from J, leaving 15 bases between. Germline V gives CDR1 SGHDN, CDR2 FVKESK. This CDR3 has 15 amino acids. This CDR3 is CASSPRGRATYEQYF. CDR3 bases: TGTGCCAGCAGCCCCCGGGGTAGGGCTACCTACGAGCAGTACTTC.

This clone occurred a few times. The chain joins TRBV7-8 to TRBJ1-1; D call uncertain. This CDR3 has 13 amino acids. CDR1 is SGHVS, CDR2 FQNEAQ, per germline. The germline V and J ends were trimmed by 1 base and 7 bases, with 10 bases remaining between them. CDR3: CASSLVDGYEAFF. The CDR3 region has the DNA TGTGCCAGCAGCTTAGTAGACGGGTATGAAGCTTTCTTT.

Turning to this clone: The sample contains more than one DNA sequence encoding this CDR3. The CDR3 nucleotides read TGTGCCAGCAGTCGGACTAGCGGGGGGGGAGATACGCAGTATTTT. This translates into CASSRTSGGGDTQYF. The chain carries TRBV7-3 and TRBJ2-3, with TRBD2 matching over 15 bases. The J segment lost 5 bases and the V segment lost 6 bases, leaving 3 bases of the junction unmatched. Germline values: CDR1 SGHTA, CDR2 FQGTGA. The CDR3 spans 15 residues.

This clone was seen only once. The chain links TRBV7-9 to TRBJ2-3, with D uncertain. Germline-derived CDR1 and CDR2 are SEHNR and FQNEAQ (reference sequence). CDR3 length equals 12 residues. The ends were cut back, 1 base at V and 4 bases at J, with 3 bases in the middle. DNA for the CDR3: TGTGCCAGCAGCTTAGTCTCAGATACGCAGTATTTT. Translation: CASSLVSDTQYF.

V and J are TRBV7-9 and TRBJ1-1; no firm D call. Germline V CDR1 and CDR2: SEHNR, FQNEAQ (reference sequence). The CDR3 sequence is 14 residues long. V dropped 5 bases and J dropped 4 bases, with 14 bases sitting between them. DNA for the CDR3: TGTGCCAGCAGCCAACAGATAGGTTCCACTGAAGCTTTCTTT. As protein: CASSQQIGSTEAFF.

V and J are TRBV2 and TRBJ2-7, with 7 bases fitting TRBD1. Germline trimming cut 6 bases from V and 5 bases from J; bases unmatched to any gene: 4. Germline V lookup: CDR1 SNHLY, CDR2 FYNNEI. CDR3 size: 12 residues. CDR3 sequence: CASRTGFNEQYF. The CDR3 region has the DNA TGTGCCAGCAGGACAGGGTTTAACGAGCAGTACTTC.

The chain combines TRBV5-1 with TRBJ2-1; 14 positions agree with TRBD2. V shed 4 bases and J 10 bases; nucleotides not matched to a gene: 13. Germline V gene lookup returns CDR1 SGHRS and CDR2 YFSETQ. The CDR3 runs 17 residues. The CDR3 DNA is TGCGCCAGCAGCCAATCCGGGACTAGCGGGGGTGTCCGGGAGCAGTTCTTC. It encodes CASSQSGTSGGVREQFF.

The chain recombines TRBV28 with TRBJ2-5; D call uncertain. V lost 2 bases, J lost 4 bases, and 5 bases lay in between. This CDR3 is 12 amino acids long. The germline V gene encodes CDR1 MDHEN and CDR2 SYDVKM. The CDR3 sequence: CASSLVSETQYF. As DNA, the CDR3 is TGTGCCAGCAGTTTAGTCTCAGAGACCCAGTACTTC.

This chain connects TRBV6-6 to TRBJ2-2, with 10 bases identical to TRBD2. Germline trimming cut 7 bases from V and 9 bases from J; bases unmatched to any gene: 2. The CDR3 loop spans 12 amino acids. The germline V gene has CDR1 MNHNY and CDR2 SVGAGI (reference sequence). CDR3 residues: CASTLAGRELFF. The CDR3 nucleotides are TGTGCCAGCACACTAGCGGGACGGGAGCTGTTTTTT.

This clone has just one count. V and J are TRBV4-1 and TRBJ2-7; 7 bases are a match to TRBD1. In germline, CDR1 is MGHRA, CDR2 YSYEKL. The CDR3 spans 14 residues. V lost 0 bases to trimming and J lost 3 bases; unmatched junction nucleotides: 2. CDR3 amino acids: CASSQDSGGYEQYF. The CDR3 DNA sequence: TGCGCCAGCAGCCAAGATTCAGGGGGCTACGAGCAGTACTTC.

The rearrangement uses TRBV15 and TRBJ2-1, with D tentatively TRBD1 (5 bases). V shed 0 bases and J shed 4 bases, with 10 bases lying between them. Germline V gene lookup returns CDR1 LNHNV and CDR2 YYDKDF (reference sequence). The CDR3 runs to 15 residues. CDR3 amino acids: CATSREWGRYNEQFF. CDR3 nucleotides: TGTGCCACCAGCAGAGAATGGGGCCGTTACAATGAGCAGTTCTTC.

This clone was counted between two and nine times. The chain joins TRBV19 to TRBJ2-1, with 7 bases that match TRBD2. V was clipped by 3 bases and J by 7 bases; unmatched bases: 6. The CDR3 has 14 residues. Per the germline V gene, CDR1 is LNHDA and CDR2 is SQIVND (reference sequence). Here the CDR3 reads CASSIGGTTNEQFF. The CDR3 coding sequence is TGTGCCAGTAGTATCGGCGGGACTACTAATGAGCAGTTCTTC.